The 7 T cell receptor beta chains given below trace back to one sample, sequenced in a study of blood T cell repertoires in COVID-19. TCRdb keeps only in-frame clones here, not all; method: immunoSEQ multiplex PCR. The sample includes more than 15,000 clones, roughly 89% of them seen just once. The sequenced material came from peripheral blood. The source of these receptors is a human donor in a cohort sampled during active COVID-19.

V usage is TRBV9 and J usage is TRBJ2-1; 12 nucleotides agree with TRBD2. CDR1 and CDR2 (germline): SGDLS, YYNGEE. The junction had 10 bases not matched to a gene; V was cut back by 4 bases and J by 8 bases. The CDR3 extends over 16 amino acids. CDR3: CASSPSTSGSSDEQFF. CDR3 DNA sequence: TGTGCCAGCAGCCCTTCGACTAGCGGGAGTAGTGATGAGCAGTTCTTC.

The rearrangement links TRBV3-1 (or the pseudogene TRBV3-2) to TRBJ2-2; 8 bases agree with TRBD2. CDR1 LGHDT and CDR2 YNNKEL come from the germline V gene (reference sequence). This CDR3 is 16 amino acids long. J lost 5 bases, V lost 0 bases, and 5 bases had no gene match. CDR3 nucleotide sequence: TGTGCCAGCAGCCAAGATAGGAGCGGGAGAACCGGGGAGCTGTTTTTT. Protein sequence: CASSQDRSGRTGELFF.

The chain joins TRBV30 to TRBJ2-1; 9 positions match TRBD1. With V trimmed by 5 bases and J by 8 bases, 10 bases remained unmatched. The CDR3 length is 14 residues. Germline V gene data show CDR1 as GTSNPN and CDR2 as SVGIG (reference sequence). CDR3 loop: CAWEPGQGSDEQFF. In DNA, the CDR3 is TGTGCCTGGGAACCGGGACAGGGAAGCGATGAGCAGTTCTTC.

This chain uses TRBV5-1 with TRBJ2-3, with TRBD2 matching over 11 bases. CDR1 is SGHRS and CDR2 is YFSETQ in the germline V gene. Germline trimming cut 4 bases from V and 8 bases from J; bases unmatched to any gene: 9. The CDR3 loop spans 15 amino acids. The CDR3 is CASSELAGAGGTQYF. The CDR3 region has the DNA TGCGCCAGCAGCGAACTAGCGGGAGCTGGTGGTACGCAGTATTTT.

The J gene is TRBJ2-2, the V gene TRBV7-8; the D is unclear. The CDR3 is 16 residues long. The V gene lost 6 bases and the J gene lost 0 bases, with 14 bases spanning the gap. CDR1 is SGHVS and CDR2 is FQNEAQ in the germline V gene. CDR3 DNA sequence: TGTGCCAGCAGTTTTTTTGGCAGGACGAACACCGGGGAGCTGTTTTTT. It encodes CASSFFGRTNTGELFF.

This sequence joins TRBV5-1 and TRBJ1-1; D is unresolved. This CDR3 is 16 amino acids long. The germline V gene encodes CDR1 SGHRS and CDR2 YFSETQ. Trimming cost V 4 bases and J 0 bases, with 16 bases left between them. DNA of the CDR3: TGCGCCAGCAGCCTGGAGGCTTCTAGACTGAACACTGAAGCTTTCTTT. Translating gives CASSLEASRLNTEAFF. The whole variable domain, filled in from reference TRBV5-1 and TRBJ1-1, reads KAGVTQTPRYLIKTRGQQVTLSCSPISGHRSVSWYQQTPGQGLQFLFEYFSETQRNKGNFPGRFSGRQFSNSRSEMNVSTLELGDSALYLCASSLEASRLNTEAFFGQGTRLTVV.

The chain joins TRBV25-1 to TRBJ1-2, with D possibly TRBD1 on 6 matching bases. There are 15 residues in the CDR3. In germline, CDR1 is MGHDK, CDR2 SYGVNS. The V end lost 3 bases, the J end lost 0 bases, and 11 bases lay between the germline ends. CDR3 DNA: TGTGCCAGCAGTGATGGACAGCGAACTAACTATGGCTACACCTTC. Translation gives CASSDGQRTNYGYTF.